Described below is a single TCR beta chain sequence and its context. Antigen unknown. Researchers ran the PCR with 60 Vbeta and 13 Jbeta primers. Profiling relied on immunoSEQ multiplex PCR, and the TCRdb table lists in-frame clones only, not all of them. Here the sample spans over 150,000 clones, 84% being singletons. All donors participated as healthy donors of bone marrow. Trimming took 6 bases from V and 7 from J; bases not matched to a gene: 8. CDR1 MNHNY and CDR2 SVGAGI come from the germline V gene (reference sequence). The CDR3 contains 13 residues. The entry originates in a study of cytomegalovirus exposure and HLA in healthy donors. Overall study results and limits: A missense DCLRE1C variant was associated with V- and J-gene trimming of TCR beta chains in a later analysis, and an independent cohort replicated the association. HLA restriction was apparent for most CMV-associated TCR beta chains in a later analysis. TCR association rates varied by HLA locus in a later analysis, with DRB1 highest and HLA-C lowest.

Sequencing was done on a sample of PBMCs. The chain links TRBV6-6 to TRBJ1-1; the match to TRBD1 covers 7 bases. The sequence was obtained from a girl between 5 and 17 years old in good health and CMV-seropositive. CDR3: CASSAGTDFEAFF. CDR3 DNA sequence: TGTGCCAGCAGCGCCGGGACAGACTTTGAAGCTTTCTTT.